This T cell receptor beta chain originates from a study of glioma-infiltrating T cells after dendritic cell vaccination (dated by TCRdb to about 2016). Background on the whole study: A cohort of 15 or so glioblastoma patients from Phase I and II dendritic cell vaccination trials was included, of whom 9 were newly diagnosed and 6 had recurrent disease. Patients received autologous tumor lysate-pulsed dendritic cell vaccination between the early 2000s and the early 2010s. The vaccine was prepared from monocyte-derived dendritic cells that were cultured for around 7 days with IL-4 and GM-CSF and then pulsed overnight with autologous tumor lysate. Each patient was given three intradermal dendritic cell vaccine injections, spaced two weeks apart, in the arm below the axilla. Deep sequencing of TCR beta CDR3 regions was used to quantify tumor-infiltrating lymphocyte content and compare tumor and blood repertoires in dendritic cell-vaccinated glioblastoma patients. Survival after dendritic cell vaccination was correlated with TCR sequencing metrics such as TIL content and the overlap between tumor and blood repertoires.

Patients were selected for having adequate residual fresh-frozen tumor tissue and more than two years of available survival data. Molecular status otherwise varied across the glioblastoma patients, but none of them carried an isocitrate dehydrogenase mutation. PBMC were collected before vaccination, two weeks after the third vaccination, and at tumor progression when it occurred. The Qiagen DNeasy Blood extraction Kit was used to extract genomic DNA. This clone was recorded a few times. No cognate antigen has been identified for it. Base qualities are not at hand, and no much larger clone is one base apart. Study-wide conclusions, independent of this receptor: After dendritic cell vaccination, a higher estimated pretreatment TIL content predicted longer time to progression and overall survival. The cohort was small and heterogeneous, and full blood and tumor sets were available for few patients, with initial-recurrent tumor pairs available for even fewer patients. The three-group TCR overlap response model was described as speculative and requiring prospective validation. TCR clonality showed no direct relationship with survival, which suggests that a diverse polyclonal response may matter.

Using the immunoSEQ assay, TCRB CDR3 regions were amplified from approximately 2 micrograms of genomic DNA, or from all available DNA when less than that was on hand. The multiplex PCR employed 60 forward primers targeting TCR V beta segments and 13 reverse primers targeting J beta segments. To estimate reads per starting template, synthetic control templates were spiked into each sample at limiting dilution. The Illumina HiSeq System generated sequencing reads of 87 bp. The published analysis was carried out like this. PCR and sequencing errors were removed by a nearest neighbor algorithm that merged closely related sequences. TCR overlap was measured as the percentage of unique tumor TCR beta sequences that were also present in the peripheral blood of the same patient. TCRdb carries this immuneACCESS record with in-frame sequences only. Its versions omit some clonotypes, under half of them owing to an unresolved V gene in the studies checked, with the rest unexplained. V, J and clone size are taken as reported in that table, and D and trimming were inferred from the DNA itself. The table for this sample lists about 92,000 clones; 86% of them were counted only once. Of the sample, 15% to 17% is held by the ten largest clones.

The TCR comes from a human donor with glioblastoma. Sequences were derived from blood, sampled before dendritic cell vaccination.

The nucleotide sequence reads TGTGCCAGCAGTCGCGACAGGCTCGACTACGAGCAGTACTTC. Its translation is CASSRDRLDYEQYF. The rearranged segments are TRBV27 and TRBJ2-7; matching of 6 bases hints at TRBD1 as the D gene. From the cysteine through the phenylalanine, the CDR3 covers 14 amino acids. Here the CDR3 DNA is all that survives: 42 bases in frame from base 1. Taken from the germline V gene (reference sequence), the CDR1 and CDR2 loops are MNHEY and SMNVEV. V and J lose 5 bases and 3 bases, and a span of 14 bases separates them.